The present T cell receptor beta chain was sequenced within a study of identical twins. To note about this clonotype: Its matching antigen is unknown.

MiXCR was run by TCRdb on the 5' RACE reads, yielding one entry per CDR3 protein. The profile shows 640,000 or so distinct CDR3 sequences, around 6% of them singletons. The CDR3 is 15 residues long. With 0 bases clipped from V and 4 bases from J, the junction kept 3 bases outside the gene matches. The V gene's germline CDR1 is SGHKS and CDR2 YYEKEE (reference sequence). Notes on the study in general: Models, which agreed with sharing between unrelated individuals, nonetheless underestimated the out-of-frame TCR alpha sharing seen in monozygotic twins.

Sequencing used naive T cells sorted from blood. V gene TRBV5-5 combines with J gene TRBJ1-4, with 7 bases fitting TRBD1. The origin of this receptor is a man aged 18 to 35 in good health. The CDR3 loop reads CASSLGQGGNEKLFF. The CDR3 bases are TGTGCCAGCAGCTTGGGACAGGGCGGTAATGAAAAACTGTTTTTT.